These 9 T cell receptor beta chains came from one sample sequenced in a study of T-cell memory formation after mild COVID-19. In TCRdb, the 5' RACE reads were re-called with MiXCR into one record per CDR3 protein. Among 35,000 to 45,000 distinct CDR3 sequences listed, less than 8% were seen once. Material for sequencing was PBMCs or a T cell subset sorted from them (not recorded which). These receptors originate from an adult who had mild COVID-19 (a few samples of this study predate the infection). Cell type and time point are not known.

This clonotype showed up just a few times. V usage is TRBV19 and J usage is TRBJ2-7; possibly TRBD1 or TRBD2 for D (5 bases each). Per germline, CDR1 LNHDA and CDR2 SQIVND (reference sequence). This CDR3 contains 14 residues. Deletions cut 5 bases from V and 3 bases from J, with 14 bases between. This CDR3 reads CASSVRDGGYEQYF. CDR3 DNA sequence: TGTGCCAGTAGTGTCCGGGACGGAGGCTACGAGCAGTACTTC.

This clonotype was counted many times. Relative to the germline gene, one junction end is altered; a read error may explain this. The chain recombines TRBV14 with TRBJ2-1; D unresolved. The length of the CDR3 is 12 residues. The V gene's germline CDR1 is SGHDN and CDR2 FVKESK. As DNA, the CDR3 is TGTGCCAGCAGCCAACTAGGTGCTGGAACCTACTTC. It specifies CASSQLGAGTYF. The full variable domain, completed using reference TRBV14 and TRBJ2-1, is EAGVTQFPSHSVIEKGQTVTLRCDPISGHDNLYWYRRVMGKEIKFLLHFVKESKQDESGMPNNRFLAERTGGTYSTLKVQPAELEDSGVYFCASSQLGAGTYFGPGTRLTVL.

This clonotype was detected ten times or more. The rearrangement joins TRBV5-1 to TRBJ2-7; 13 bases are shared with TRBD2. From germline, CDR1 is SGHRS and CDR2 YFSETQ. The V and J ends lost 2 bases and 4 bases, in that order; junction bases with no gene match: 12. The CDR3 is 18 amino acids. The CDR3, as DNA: TGCGCCAGCAGCTTATCTACCGTCGGGACTAGCGGGACTTACGAGCAGTACTTC. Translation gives CASSLSTVGTSGTYEQYF.

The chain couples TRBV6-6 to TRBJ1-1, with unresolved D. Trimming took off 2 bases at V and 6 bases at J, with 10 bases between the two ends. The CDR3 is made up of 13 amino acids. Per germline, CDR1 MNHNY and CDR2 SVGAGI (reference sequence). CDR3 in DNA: TGTGCCAGCAGTTACCAGGCAACCCCTGAAGCTTTCTTT. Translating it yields CASSYQATPEAFF.

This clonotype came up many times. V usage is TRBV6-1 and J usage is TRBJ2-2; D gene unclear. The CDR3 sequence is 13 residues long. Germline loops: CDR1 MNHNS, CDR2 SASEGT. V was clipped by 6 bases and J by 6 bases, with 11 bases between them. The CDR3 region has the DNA TGTGCCAGCAGCCGGCCCCCCCCCGGGGAGCTGTTTTTT. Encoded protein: CASSRPPPGELFF.

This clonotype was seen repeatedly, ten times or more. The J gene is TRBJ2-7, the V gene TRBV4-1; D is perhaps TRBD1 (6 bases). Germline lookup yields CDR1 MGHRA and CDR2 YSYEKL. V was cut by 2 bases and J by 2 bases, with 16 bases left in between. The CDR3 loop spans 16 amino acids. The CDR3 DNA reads TGCGCCAGCAGCCAATTCCTTCTACAGGGCCCCTACGAGCAGTACTTC. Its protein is CASSQFLLQGPYEQYF.

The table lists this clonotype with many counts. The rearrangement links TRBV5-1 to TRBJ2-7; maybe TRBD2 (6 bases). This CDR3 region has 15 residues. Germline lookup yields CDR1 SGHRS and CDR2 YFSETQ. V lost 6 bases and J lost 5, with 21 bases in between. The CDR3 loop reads CASTQGGARGDEQYF. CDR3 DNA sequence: TGCGCCAGCACCCAAGGCGGGGCAAGGGGAGACGAGCAGTACTTC.

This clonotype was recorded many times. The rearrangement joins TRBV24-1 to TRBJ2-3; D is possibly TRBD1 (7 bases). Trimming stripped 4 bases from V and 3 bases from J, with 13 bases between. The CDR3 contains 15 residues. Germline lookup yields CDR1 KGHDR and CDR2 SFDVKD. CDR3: CATSESGGPTDTQYF. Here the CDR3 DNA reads TGTGCCACCAGTGAATCAGGGGGGCCGACAGATACGCAGTATTTT.

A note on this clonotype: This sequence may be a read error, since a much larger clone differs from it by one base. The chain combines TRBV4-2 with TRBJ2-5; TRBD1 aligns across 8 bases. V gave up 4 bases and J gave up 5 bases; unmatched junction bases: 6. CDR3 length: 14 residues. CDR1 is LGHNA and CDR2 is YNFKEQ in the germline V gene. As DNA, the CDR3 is TGTGCCAGCAGCCTCCAGGGGGCAGTGGAGACCCAGTACTTC. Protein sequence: CASSLQGAVETQYF.